The 14 T cell receptor beta chains in this list originate from one sample, sequenced in a study of metastatic and nonmetastatic thyroid tumors. No patient had received any treatment before thyroid surgery. TCRdb re-clonotyped the PCR reads through MiXCR. The sample has around 30,000 clones, about an eighth seen once. The sample was blood. These receptors came from a female donor with papillary thyroid cancer or a benign thyroid nodule (not recorded which). Some clones in this sample may be carry-over from other donors' samples.

This clone was found many times. This chain joins TRBV7-9 and TRBJ1-2; 7 nucleotides align to TRBD1. With 6 bases clipped from V and 3 bases from J, the junction kept 10 bases outside the gene matches. The CDR3 runs to 15 residues. CDR1 and CDR2 from the germline V gene are SEHNR and FQNEAQ (reference sequence). CDR3 residues: CASRPGGERDYGYTF. CDR3 nucleotide sequence: TGTGCCAGCAGACCAGGGGGGGAAAGGGACTATGGCTACACCTTC.

There are many counts of this clone. The rearrangement uses TRBV4-2 and TRBJ1-5; D possibly corresponds to TRBD1 (6 bases). The CDR3 consists of 15 residues. From germline, CDR1 is LGHNA and CDR2 YNFKEQ. The V end was cut by 2 bases, the J end by 4 bases, with 12 bases between. CDR3 loop: CASSQTFTGNQPQHF. CDR3 bases: TGTGCCAGCAGCCAAACGTTCACAGGGAATCAGCCCCAGCATTTT.

In this sample, this clone turned up a few times. The chain joins TRBV7-3 to TRBJ2-2; D not certain. V lost 10 bases, J lost 6 bases, and 15 bases lay in between. Germline CDR1 SGHTA, CDR2 FQGTGA. The CDR3 length is 13 residues. The CDR3 sequence is CANRLMVPGELFF. DNA of the CDR3: TGTGCCAACAGACTCATGGTCCCCGGGGAGCTGTTTTTT.

This clone was counted many times. The rearrangement links TRBV25-1 to TRBJ2-2; D may be TRBD1 (5 bases). Trimming removed 6 bases at V and 3 bases at J, with 11 bases between. The germline V gene encodes CDR1 MGHDK and CDR2 SYGVNS. The CDR3 sequence is 14 residues long. This chain's CDR3 is CASSPLGDTGELFF. CDR3 in DNA: TGTGCCAGCAGCCCCCTAGGGGACACCGGGGAGCTGTTTTTT. Variable domain in full (rest from reference TRBV25-1 and TRBJ2-2): EADIYQTPRYLVIGTGKKITLECSQTMGHDKMYWYQQDPGMELHLIHYSYGVNSTEKGDLSSESTVSRIRTEHFPLTLESARPSHTSQYLCASSPLGDTGELFFGEGSRLTVL.

The V call is TRBV5-4, the J call TRBJ2-6; 8 positions match TRBD2. The CDR3 is made up of 21 amino acids. V shed 0 bases and J 3 bases; nucleotides not matched to a gene: 17. The V gene's germline CDR1 is SGHNT and CDR2 YYREEE (reference sequence). CDR3 protein: CASSLGYRDRIAGFGANVLTF. The CDR3, as DNA: TGTGCCAGCAGCTTGGGCTACAGGGACCGAATAGCGGGATTTGGGGCCAACGTCCTGACTTTC. The full variable domain, with the rest looked up from reference TRBV5-4 and TRBJ2-6, is ETGVTQSPTHLIKTRGQQVTLRCSSQSGHNTVSWYQQALGQGPQFIFQYYREEENGRGNFPPRFSGLQFPNYSSELNVNALELDDSALYLCASSLGYRDRIAGFGANVLTFGAGSRLTVL.

At least ten counts were recorded for this clone. The chain has TRBV27 and TRBJ2-7, with TRBD2 matching 10 bases. The CDR3 is made up of 15 amino acids. V lost 6 bases and J lost 2; bases outside the gene matches: 7. The germline V gene encodes CDR1 MNHEY and CDR2 SMNVEV (reference sequence). The CDR3: CASSLALAGAYEQYF. The CDR3 DNA reads TGTGCCAGCAGCCTGGCCCTAGCGGGAGCCTACGAGCAGTACTTC.

This clone showed up many times. V and J are TRBV18 and TRBJ1-3; D uncertain. The CDR3 totals 15 residues. The germline V gene encodes CDR1 KGHSH and CDR2 LQKENI. V gave up 5 bases and J gave up 0 bases, with 11 bases separating them. The CDR3 loop reads CASSDHTGSGNTIYF. The CDR3 DNA reads as TGTGCCAGCTCAGACCATACGGGCTCTGGAAACACCATATATTTT.

In its sample, this clone was seen many times. The chain carries TRBV5-1 and TRBJ1-1; a weak D match, TRBD1 (6 bases). The V gene's germline CDR1 is SGHRS and CDR2 YFSETQ. The CDR3 covers 14 residues. V was shortened by 4 bases and J by 2 bases, with 12 bases between the two germline ends. CDR3 loop: CASSPGQPNTEAFF. CDR3 coding DNA: TGCGCCAGCAGCCCCGGACAGCCAAACACTGAAGCTTTCTTT. The full variable domain, completed using reference TRBV5-1 and TRBJ1-1, is KAGVTQTPRYLIKTRGQQVTLSCSPISGHRSVSWYQQTPGQGLQFLFEYFSETQRNKGNFPGRFSGRQFSNSRSEMNVSTLELGDSALYLCASSPGQPNTEAFFGQGTRLTVV.

The rearrangement uses TRBV13 and TRBJ2-2, with TRBD1 as a possible D gene (5 bases). V lost 5 bases, J lost 5 bases, and 12 bases lay in between. CDR1 and CDR2 (germline): PRHDT, FYEKMQ (reference sequence). This CDR3 spans 14 amino acids. DNA of the CDR3: TGTGCCAGCAGCCGCGACAGAATGACCGGGGAGCTGTTTTTT. This encodes CASSRDRMTGELFF.

The CDR3 protein is CSARVPVGVGNQPQHF. The CDR3 bases are TGCAGTGCTAGGGTGCCCGTAGGTGTTGGCAATCAGCCCCAGCATTTT. V and J are TRBV20-1 and TRBJ1-5; D not certain. The CDR3 runs to 16 residues. With 3 bases removed from V and 2 bases from J, the gap between germline ends came to 17 bases. Germline lookup yields CDR1 DFQATT and CDR2 SNEGSKA (reference sequence).

This clone showed up many times. The chain links TRBV13 to TRBJ2-5; possible D gene TRBD1, 6 bases. Germline V lookup: CDR1 PRHDT, CDR2 FYEKMQ (reference sequence). The V end lost 8 bases, the J end lost 2 bases, and 12 bases lay between the germline ends. CDR3 length: 13 residues. CDR3 protein: CASSGRGQETQYF. The CDR3 DNA sequence: TGTGCCAGCTCGGGTAGGGGGCAAGAGACCCAGTACTTC.

There are many counts of this clone. Other DNA sequences within the sample encode an identical CDR3. V usage is TRBV20-1 and J usage is TRBJ2-7; either TRBD1 or TRBD2 may fit D (5 bases each). Germline CDR1 is DFQATT and CDR2 is SNEGSKA (reference sequence). Deletions cut 1 base from V and 7 bases from J, with 14 bases between. The CDR3 runs 13 residues. The CDR3 sequence: CSARVPGSNEQYF. The CDR3, as DNA: TGCAGTGCTAGAGTTCCAGGGAGCAATGAGCAGTACTTC.

The table lists this clone with a few counts. CDR3 residues: CASRTGVPHEQFF. The CDR3 coding sequence is TGTGCCAGCAGGACGGGAGTGCCCCATGAGCAGTTCTTC. V usage is TRBV6-1 and J usage is TRBJ2-1; D is possibly TRBD2 (6 bases). The CDR3 contains 13 residues. Germline assignment: CDR1 MNHNS and CDR2 SASEGT. V lost 6 bases to trimming and J lost 8 bases, with 14 bases between them.

This clone is judged medium-sized. The chain has TRBV20-1 and TRBJ2-7, with TRBD2 matching over 7 bases. The CDR3 is 17 residues long. The J segment lost 3 bases and the V segment lost 3 bases, leaving 17 bases of the junction unmatched. The germline CDR1 and CDR2 sequences are DFQATT and SNEGSKA (reference sequence). CDR3 region: CSASGGRAGKSFYEQYF. DNA of the CDR3: TGCAGTGCTAGTGGTGGGAGGGCCGGTAAGTCGTTCTACGAGCAGTACTTC.